This T cell receptor beta chain was recorded in a study of T cell changes during pregnancy in multiple sclerosis. This CDR3 comprises 12 residues. CDR1 is MGHRA, CDR2 YSYEKL, per germline. With 6 bases clipped from V and 6 bases from J, the junction kept 0 bases outside the gene matches. Clones were sequenced by immunoSEQ multiplex PCR, and TCRdb holds only the in-frame ones, with some missing. The data show tens of thousands of clones, about 83% seen once. The chain couples TRBV4-1 to TRBJ2-2, with 8 bases fitting TRBD2. The sequences come from CD8+ T cells from peripheral blood mononuclear cells, collected before pregnancy. The receptor's source is a female donor with multiple sclerosis, enrolled in a pregnancy study. This CDR3 reads CASRGLAGELFF. The CDR3 nucleotides read TGCGCCAGCAGGGGACTAGCCGGGGAGCTGTTTTTT.